The 2 T cell receptor beta chains in this list originate from one sample, sequenced in a study of OX40 agonist ivuxolimab in advanced cancers. This table comes from immunoSEQ multiplex PCR, and its TCRdb copy is limited to in-frame clones, with some not included. Of 40,000 to 45,000 clones listed, 85% to 95% were seen once; the top ten hold 13% to 15%. The starting material was CD4+ or CD8+ T cells sorted from blood, obtained in a trial of the OX40 agonist ivuxolimab. All receptors come from an adult with an advanced solid tumor such as melanoma, head and neck, liver or kidney cancer.

This sequence joins TRBV6-4 and TRBJ2-1; 13 nucleotides agree with TRBD2. The germline CDR1 and CDR2 sequences are MRHNA and SNTAGT. J was trimmed by 5 bases and V by 6 bases; bases with no gene match: 10. The CDR3 length is 17 residues. CDR3 in amino acids: CASSARLAGGQNNEQFF. The CDR3 DNA reads as TGTGCCAGCAGCGCCAGACTAGCGGGAGGACAAAACAATGAGCAGTTCTTC.

V and J are TRBV2 and TRBJ1-1, with a tentative D call TRBD1 (6 bases). Germline CDR1 and CDR2: SNHLY and FYNNEI. CDR3 length equals 15 residues. V dropped 3 bases and J dropped 4 bases, with 15 bases sitting between them. CDR3 coding DNA: TGTGCCAGCAGTGACGAACAGGGAGCCTCCACTGAAGCTTTCTTT. Translation: CASSDEQGASTEAFF.